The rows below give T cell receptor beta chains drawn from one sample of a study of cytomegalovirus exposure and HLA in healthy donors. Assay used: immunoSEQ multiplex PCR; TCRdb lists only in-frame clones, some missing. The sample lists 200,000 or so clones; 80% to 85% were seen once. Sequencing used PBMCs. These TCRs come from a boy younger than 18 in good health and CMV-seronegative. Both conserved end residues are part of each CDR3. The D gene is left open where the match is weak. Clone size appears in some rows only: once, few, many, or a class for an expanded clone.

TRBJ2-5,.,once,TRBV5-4,TGTGCCAGCAGCTCTACTAAGACTACAGGGTGGGAGACCCAGTACTTC,CASSSTKTTGWETQYF
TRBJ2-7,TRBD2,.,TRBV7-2,TGTGCCAGCAGCCAAACGACAGCGGGGATCTACTACGAGCAGTACTTC,CASSQTTAGIYYEQYF
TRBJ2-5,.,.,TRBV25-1,TGTGCCAGCACCGATCAGCGTGGGTACAGGGAGACCCAGTACTTC,CASTDQRGYRETQYF
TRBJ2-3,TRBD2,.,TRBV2,TGTGCCGGCGCCTCTCTAGCGGTTAACACAGATACGCAGTATTTT,CAGASLAVNTDTQYF
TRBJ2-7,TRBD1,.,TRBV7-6,TGTGCCAGCAGCTTAGCGGGCGCAGGGGGTTCCTACGAGCAGTACTTC,CASSLAGAGGSYEQYF
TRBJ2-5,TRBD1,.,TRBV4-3,TGCGCCAGCAGCCAGGGAGACAGGGGTACGGGGGAGACCCAGTACTTC,CASSQGDRGTGETQYF
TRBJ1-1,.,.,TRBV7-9,TGTGCCAGCAGCTTAGCTGGGGGCCTGAACACTGAAGCTTTCTTT,CASSLAGGLNTEAFF
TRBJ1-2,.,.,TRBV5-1,TGCGCCAGCAGCTTGTGGGGGGACCATGGCTACACCTTC,CASSLWGDHGYTF
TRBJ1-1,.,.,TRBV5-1,TGCGCCAGCAGCCCAGGGGTCTTAACTGAAGCTTTCTTT,CASSPGVLTEAFF
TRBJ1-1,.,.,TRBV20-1,TGCAGTGCTCCTAGACAGCTTGAAGCTTTCTTT,CSAPRQLEAFF
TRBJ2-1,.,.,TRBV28,TGTGCCGGGTCAGACTCTGACAGGCCCCCCAATGAGCAGTTCTTC,CAGSDSDRPPNEQFF
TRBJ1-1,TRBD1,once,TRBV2,TGTGCCAGCAGTGACCACCGGGACAGGGAGGACACTGAAGCTTTCTTT,CASSDHRDREDTEAFF
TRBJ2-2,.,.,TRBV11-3,TGTGCCAGCAGCTTAGACGGGTCAAACACCGGGGAGCTGTTTTTT,CASSLDGSNTGELFF
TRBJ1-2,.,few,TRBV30,TGTGCCTGGAGCGGGGGCTATGGCTACACCTTC,CAWSGGYGYTF
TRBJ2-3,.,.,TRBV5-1,TGCGCCAGCAGCTTCTCTGGGTGGGGCCTGACCCTAGATACGCAGTATTTT,CASSFSGWGLTLDTQYF
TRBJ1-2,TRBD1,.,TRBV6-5,TGTGCCAGCAGTCAGGGGGCGCTTGGCTACACCTTC,CASSQGALGYTF
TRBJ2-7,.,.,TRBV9,TGTGCCAGCAGCGCCCCTCCGGTCTACGAGCAGTACTTC,CASSAPPVYEQYF
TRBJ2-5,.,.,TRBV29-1,TGCAGCGTTGTGACAGATTCCCAAGAGACCCAGTACTTC,CSVVTDSQETQYF
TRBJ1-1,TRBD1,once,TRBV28,TGTGCCAGCAGTTTATGGAATAAGGGACAGCGGAACACTGAAGCTTTCTTT,CASSLWNKGQRNTEAFF
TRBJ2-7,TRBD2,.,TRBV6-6,TGTGCCAGCAGCCCTAAGGGAGGGGTCTACGAGCAGTACTTC,CASSPKGGVYEQYF
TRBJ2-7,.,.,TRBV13,TGTGCCAGCAGCAGGGTGGTTGGGAGCTTGGACGGGCAGTACTTC,CASSRVVGSLDGQYF
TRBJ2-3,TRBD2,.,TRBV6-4,TGTGCCAGGACTAGCGGGGGGGGCATAGATACCACAGATACGCAGTATTTT,CARTSGGGIDTTDTQYF
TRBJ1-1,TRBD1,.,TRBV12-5,TGTGCTAGTGGTTTTTTCCCGGGACAGGGCACTGAAGCTTTCTTT,CASGFFPGQGTEAFF
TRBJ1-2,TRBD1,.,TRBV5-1,TGCGCCAGCAGCTTCGACAGGGGCCACTATGGCTACACCTTC,CASSFDRGHYGYTF